Each of the 9 T cell receptor beta chains below was sequenced from the same sample in a study of cytomegalovirus exposure and HLA in healthy donors. The PCR used 60 Vbeta and 13 Jbeta primers. Produced via immunoSEQ multiplex PCR; TCRdb's table is partial and in-frame only. This table holds about 100,000 clones, 55% to 80% found once. The sample was PBMCs. These receptors all stem from a human donor in good health.

This clone was seen only a few times. CDR3 residues: CSVDWQEETQYF. The CDR3 DNA follows: TGCAGCGTTGATTGGCAGGAAGAGACCCAGTACTTC. The chain uses TRBV29-1 and TRBJ2-5; D ambiguous. The CDR3 consists of 12 residues. Germline CDR1 and CDR2: SQVTM and ANQGSEA. V was trimmed by 3 bases and J by 3 bases, leaving 8 bases between them.

The J gene is TRBJ2-1, the V gene TRBV27; 11 nucleotides align to TRBD2. The CDR3 covers 15 residues. Trimming at V came to 3 bases and at J to 4 bases, leaving 2 bases not matched to a gene. Germline V gene sequence: CDR1 MNHEY, CDR2 SMNVEV (reference sequence). The CDR3 is CASSFGTSGYNEQFF. For the CDR3, the DNA is TGTGCCAGCAGTTTTGGGACTAGCGGATACAATGAGCAGTTCTTC.

The chain combines TRBV18 with TRBJ1-5; 7 positions agree with TRBD1. The CDR3 totals 14 residues. V shed 5 bases and J 8 bases; nucleotides not matched to a gene: 9. Germline values: CDR1 KGHSH, CDR2 LQKENI. In DNA form, the CDR3 reads TGTGCCAGCTCAATGCAAGGGGGCTTGGAGCCCCAGCATTTT. Residues: CASSMQGGLEPQHF.

V is TRBV2 and J is TRBJ2-2; D perhaps matches TRBD2 (5 bases). This CDR3 is built from 16 residues. The V gene lost 6 bases and the J gene lost 5 bases, with 19 bases spanning the gap. CDR1 is SNHLY, CDR2 FYNNEI, per germline. The DNA for the CDR3 is TGTGCCAGCAGAGGAGGCCGTCGGCCGAGGACCGGGGAGCTGTTTTTT. Translation: CASRGGRRPRTGELFF.

The rearrangement uses TRBV5-1 and TRBJ1-6; 11 nucleotides agree with TRBD1. The V gene's germline CDR1 is SGHRS and CDR2 YFSETQ. With V trimmed by 7 bases and J by 5 bases, 8 bases remained unmatched. The CDR3 has 16 amino acids. CDR3 protein: CASGGRDRGNNSPLHF. In nucleotides, the CDR3 is TGCGCCAGCGGCGGCCGGGACAGGGGGAATAATTCACCCCTCCACTTT.

V usage is TRBV4-2 and J usage is TRBJ2-7; weak D call: TRBD2 (6 bases). The CDR3 is 15 amino acids. With 1 base removed from V and 3 bases from J, the gap between germline ends came to 13 bases. Germline CDR1 reads LGHNA; CDR2 reads YNFKEQ. CDR3: CASSQVSGAGYEQYF. As DNA, the CDR3 is TGTGCCAGCAGCCAAGTATCGGGAGCAGGCTACGAGCAGTACTTC.

This clone was seen only a few times. The chain joins TRBV4-1 to TRBJ2-1; no reliable D call. Per the germline V gene, CDR1 is MGHRA and CDR2 is YSYEKL. The V end lost 0 bases, the J end lost 7 bases, and 16 bases lay between the germline ends. The CDR3 extends over 16 amino acids. CDR3 loop: CASSQDRSTVANEQFF. CDR3 nucleotides: TGCGCCAGCAGCCAAGATCGTTCCACAGTCGCGAATGAGCAGTTCTTC.

The V call is TRBV18, the J call TRBJ2-7; no clear D. Trimming cost V 5 bases and J 1 base, with 9 bases left between them. The CDR3 totals 13 residues. Per the germline V gene, CDR1 is KGHSH and CDR2 is LQKENI. CDR3 coding DNA: TGTGCCAGCTCAGATGCAGGTTCCTACGAGCAGTACTTC. This sequence encodes CASSDAGSYEQYF.

CDR3 residues: CASRPGTANSNQPQHF. The CDR3 bases are TGTGCCAGCAGGCCTGGGACAGCTAATAGCAATCAGCCCCAGCATTTT. The chain recombines TRBV28 with TRBJ1-5, with 7 bases that match TRBD1. There are 16 residues in the CDR3. After removal of 6 bases from V and 0 bases from J, the junction contained 8 bases not matched to a gene. CDR1 and CDR2 from the germline V gene are MDHEN and SYDVKM.